This T cell receptor beta chain is from a study of identical twins. Healthy Caucasians made up all donors. The ends lost 1 base at V and 0 bases at J; junction bases unmatched: 6. CDR3 length equals 18 residues. Germline CDR1 and CDR2: SGHAT and FQNNGV. TCRdb fed the 5' RACE reads into MiXCR, producing one record per CDR3 protein. This sample yields around 490,000 distinct CDR3 sequences, of which approximately 14% are seen a single time; approximately 0.98% belongs to the top ten. With regard to this clonotype: Its antigen is unidentified.

General observations from the study: Models underpredicted monozygotic twin sharing of out-of-frame TCR alpha. A lower insertion count was a feature of abundant cord blood beta clonotypes, with no such feature in memory repertoires. Excess twin sharing in beta out-of-frame sequences was weaker.

The same data also went into a second study, on yellow fever vaccine responses in identical twins.

The sample consisted of CD4+ T cells sorted from blood. The V and J genes are TRBV11-2 and TRBJ2-6; 7 bases line up with TRBD1. This TCR derives from a woman between 18 and 30 years old in good health. CDR3 DNA sequence: TGTGCCAGCAGCTTAGGGACAGGACCGTACTCTGGGGCCAACGTCCTGACTTTC. This sequence encodes CASSLGTGPYSGANVLTF.